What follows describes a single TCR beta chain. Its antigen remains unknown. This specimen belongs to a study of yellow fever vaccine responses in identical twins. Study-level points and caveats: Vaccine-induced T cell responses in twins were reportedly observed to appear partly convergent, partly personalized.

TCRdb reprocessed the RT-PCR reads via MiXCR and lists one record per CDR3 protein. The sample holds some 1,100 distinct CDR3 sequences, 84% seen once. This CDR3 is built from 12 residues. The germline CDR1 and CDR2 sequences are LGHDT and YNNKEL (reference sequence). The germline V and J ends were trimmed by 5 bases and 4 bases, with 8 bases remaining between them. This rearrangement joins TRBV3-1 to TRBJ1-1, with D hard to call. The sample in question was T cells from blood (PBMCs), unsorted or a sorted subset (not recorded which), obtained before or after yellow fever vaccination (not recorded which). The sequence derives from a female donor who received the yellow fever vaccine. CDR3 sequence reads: CASSGRSTEAFF. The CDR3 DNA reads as TGTGCCAGCAGCGGACGTTCCACTGAAGCTTTCTTT.